These 11 T cell receptor beta chains came from one sample sequenced in a study of blood T cell repertoires in COVID-19 (dated by TCRdb to 2018 to 2020). Receptor amplification or capture employed the immunoSEQ multiplex PCR assay. In TCRdb, the immuneACCESS table is reduced to in-frame sequences with V and J assigned. These tables do not hold every clone; where another copy was compared, an unresolved V gene accounts for under half, and the others remain unexplained. The sample yields about 100,000 clones; around 87% were counted once. The leading ten clones occupy more than 9% of the sample. The sample comprised peripheral blood. These receptors were collected from a woman in her thirties with acute or convalescent COVID-19.

This chain uses TRBV7-2 with TRBJ2-7; unclear D gene. This CDR3 comprises 14 residues. CDR1 SGHTA and CDR2 FQGNSA come from the germline V gene. V shed 5 bases and J shed 0 bases, with 11 bases lying between them. Here the CDR3 DNA reads TGTGCCAGCAGCCTCCGGCGGAGCTCCTACGAGCAGTACTTC. Encoded protein: CASSLRRSSYEQYF.

This clone was observed once. This sequence joins TRBV5-6 and TRBJ1-5; TRBD1 matches 10 bases. The germline gives CDR1 SGHDT, CDR2 YYEEEE. J was trimmed by 2 bases and V by 4 bases; bases with no gene match: 6. This CDR3 is 16 amino acids long. The DNA for the CDR3 is TGTGCCAGCAGCCGACAGGGGGCGAGTGGCAATCAGCCCCAGCATTTT. The encoded protein is CASSRQGASGNQPQHF.

The chain links TRBV11-2 to TRBJ1-3; TRBD1 aligns across 8 bases. Trimming cost V 3 bases and J 0 bases; bases outside gene matches: 4. CDR1 is SGHAT, CDR2 FQNNGV, per germline. The CDR3 runs to 16 residues. CDR3 residues: CASSFQGANSGNTIYF. In nucleotides, the CDR3 is TGTGCCAGCAGCTTTCAGGGGGCAAACTCTGGAAACACCATATATTTT.

Here the CDR3 DNA reads TGCGCCAGCAGCTTGGATGACTCCCGCCCGCTCTACGAGCAGTACTTC. It yields the protein CASSLDDSRPLYEQYF. The rearrangement uses TRBV5-1 and TRBJ2-7; D ambiguous. CDR1 and CDR2 from the germline V gene are SGHRS and YFSETQ. Deletions cut 0 bases from V and 3 bases from J, with 16 bases between. The CDR3 runs to 16 residues.

V is TRBV28 and J is TRBJ1-3; D uncertain. Trimming removed 6 bases at V and 0 bases at J, with 9 bases between. CDR3 length: 14 amino acids. Germline lookup yields CDR1 MDHEN and CDR2 SYDVKM. CDR3: CASSRGDSGNTIYF. CDR3 nucleotide sequence: TGTGCCAGCAGCCGCGGAGACTCTGGAAACACCATATATTTT. The complete variable domain, with remaining parts taken from reference TRBV28 and TRBJ1-3, reads DVKVTQSSRYLVKRTGEKVFLECVQDMDHENMFWYRQDPGLGLRLIYFSYDVKMKEKGDIPEGYSVSREKKERFSLILESASTNQTSMYLCASSRGDSGNTIYFGEGSWLTVV.

CDR3 sequence (DNA): TGTGCCAGCAGTTTTCGGGGTGGGCACTCTGGGGCCAACGTCCTGACTTTC. Translating it yields CASSFRGGHSGANVLTF. The chain has TRBV28 and TRBJ2-6; TRBD2 might be the D (5 bases). Germline values: CDR1 MDHEN, CDR2 SYDVKM. The CDR3 consists of 17 residues. Between the trimmed V and J ends, which lost 3 bases and 0 bases, there was a span of 12 bases.

This clone occurred once. This rearrangement joins TRBV9 to TRBJ1-2, with D possibly matching TRBD1 (5 bases). With 4 bases removed from V and 5 bases from J, the gap between germline ends came to 12 bases. Germline loops: CDR1 SGDLS, CDR2 YYNGEE. The CDR3 runs 13 residues. The CDR3 region is CASSPGGEYGYTF. CDR3 DNA sequence: TGTGCCAGCAGCCCCGGAGGGGAGTATGGCTACACCTTC.

V gene TRBV6-4 combines with J gene TRBJ1-5, with D perhaps TRBD1 (6 bases). Germline-derived CDR1 and CDR2 are MRHNA and SNTAGT. The CDR3 totals 14 residues. The V end lost 9 bases, the J end lost 0 bases, and 12 bases lay between the germline ends. Here the CDR3 reads CARGHLYSNQPQHF. DNA for the CDR3: TGTGCCAGGGGACATCTGTATAGCAATCAGCCCCAGCATTTT.

This clone occurred once. The genes are TRBV6-5 and TRBJ2-7, with TRBD1 as a possible D gene (6 bases). The CDR3 covers 15 residues. V shed 6 bases and J shed 2 bases, with 17 bases lying between them. The germline V gene has CDR1 MNHEY and CDR2 SVGAGI. The CDR3 DNA reads as TGTGCCAGCAGATCAGTACAGGGTGGACCCTACGAGCAGTACTTC. Protein: CASRSVQGGPYEQYF.

The V call is TRBV5-6, the J call TRBJ1-6, with D maybe TRBD1 (6 bases). The length of the CDR3 is 15 residues. The V end lost 0 bases, the J end lost 5 bases, and 9 bases lay between the germline ends. CDR1 SGHDT and CDR2 YYEEEE come from the germline V gene. The DNA of the CDR3 is TGTGCCAGCAGCTTGGGGGCAGGGGATAATTCACCCCTCCACTTT. Encoded protein: CASSLGAGDNSPLHF.

The chain combines TRBV6-6 with TRBJ2-7; no definite D call. Trimming stripped 0 bases from V and 0 bases from J, with 9 bases between. The CDR3 is 15 residues long. The germline CDR1 and CDR2 sequences are MNHNY and SVGAGI (reference sequence). The CDR3 spells CASSYSPGSSYEQYF. The CDR3 nucleotides are TGTGCCAGCAGTTACTCACCGGGTTCCTCCTACGAGCAGTACTTC.